This record concerns one T cell receptor (beta chain) sequence. The antigen remains unidentified. The repertoire was sequenced with immunoSEQ multiplex PCR; TCRdb's copy has only in-frame clones and lacks some. The data show under 3,000 clones, around 86% seen once. This sample was included in a study of brain metastases from non-small cell lung cancer. The CDR3 covers 16 residues. Trimming cost V 0 bases and J 4 bases, with 12 bases left between them. From germline, CDR1 is LGHNA and CDR2 YNFKEQ. General study results and limits: Fewer infiltrating T cells were found in brain metastases than primaries. Compared with their matched primary tumors, around 60% of brain metastases showed expanded T-cell clones. TCR repertoires overlapped largely between brain metastases and matched primaries.

This sequence joins TRBV4-2 and TRBJ1-4, with a weak D call TRBD1 (6 bases). The sample consisted of primary lung tumor tissue. This clonotype was sampled from a donor over 35 with non-small cell lung cancer. The CDR3 protein is CASSQEEGTLNEKLFF. The CDR3 DNA follows: TGTGCCAGCAGCCAAGAGGAAGGGACACTTAATGAAAAACTGTTTTTT.